This TCR beta chain was identified during a study of long-term antiretroviral therapy in people with HIV. Whole-study results and caveats: All time points showed a repertoire dominated by clones expanded before ART. Upon ART, diversity increased but remained lower than transplant donor controls.

For this clone: The antigen is undetermined.

Before they underwent DNA extraction, samples held 1-10 million cryopreserved PBMC. The CDR3 has 15 amino acids. The germline V and J ends were trimmed by 2 bases and 3 bases, with 11 bases remaining between them. The germline CDR1 and CDR2 sequences are SGHRS and YFSETQ. Sequencing relied on immunoSEQ assay v3.0, run at survey level. 40,000-50,000 T-cell genomes per sample were the sequencing target. Profiling relied on immunoSEQ multiplex PCR, and the TCRdb table lists in-frame clones only, not all of them. The sample lists about 29,000 clones, roughly 80% seen once, with 11% to 15% in the top ten. The clonotype was recovered from a man aged 45-65 years with HIV. Here the sequenced sample was unsorted PBMCs, taken 2.9 years after starting antiretroviral therapy. The chain has TRBV5-1 and TRBJ2-2; D not certain. The CDR3 nucleotides read TGCGCCAGCAGCTTCCGAGACACGCACACCGGGGAGCTGTTTTTT. Protein: CASSFRDTHTGELFF.